These 28 T cell receptor beta chains were all obtained from the same sample, sequenced in a study of vaccination and CD4 T cells after COVID-19. Indicated treatment: roughly 11-day PBMC culture with coronavirus spike peptide pools or control peptides (ViraFEST assay). Oncomine TCR Beta short-read sequencing was applied to DNA from cultured CD4+ T cells. TCRdb re-called the PCR reads with MiXCR, one entry per CDR3 protein. The table shows fewer than 15,000 distinct CDR3 sequences, with roughly 61% occurring only once. These receptors have no known antigen. Material for sequencing was CD4+ T cells from blood, cultured in vitro. These receptor sequences come from a human donor who had recovered from COVID-19.

This clonotype is medium-sized (0.01 to 0.1%) in the sample. CDR3 DNA sequence: TGTGCCACCAGTGATTACAGGGACACCGGGGAGCTGTTTTTT. Protein product: CATSDYRDTGELFF. The chain couples TRBV24-1 to TRBJ2-2; D possibly corresponds to TRBD1 (6 bases). There are 14 residues in the CDR3. The V and J ends lost 2 bases and 3 bases respectively, with 6 bases between them. Germline assignment: CDR1 KGHDR and CDR2 SFDVKD.

The chain carries TRBV20-1 and TRBJ2-3, with D tentatively TRBD1 or TRBD2 (5 bases each). CDR1 is DFQATT and CDR2 is SNEGSKA in the germline V gene (reference sequence). The CDR3 sequence is 14 residues long. Deletions cut 6 bases from V and 5 bases from J, with 18 bases between. CDR3: CSATRDGILDTQYF. For the CDR3, the DNA is TGCAGTGCCACCCGGGACGGCATTTTAGATACGCAGTATTTT.

The chain links TRBV24-1 to TRBJ2-1; D remains ambiguous. Per the germline V gene, CDR1 is KGHDR and CDR2 is SFDVKD. The CDR3 sequence is 12 residues long. Trimming took 9 bases from V and 1 from J, leaving 6 bases between them. The CDR3 region has the DNA TGTGCCACCGGGGATTCCTACAATGAGCAGTTCTTC. Its translation is CATGDSYNEQFF.

DNA of the CDR3: TGTGCCTGGAGTGTATCCCTAGGGGCATACGAGCAGTACTTC. It translates to CAWSVSLGAYEQYF. V and J are TRBV30 and TRBJ2-7, with D possibly matching TRBD1 (5 bases). V shed 0 bases and J shed 4 bases, with 13 bases lying between them. The CDR3 length is 14 residues. Germline-derived CDR1 and CDR2 are GTSNPN and SVGIG (reference sequence).

The chain has TRBV11-2 and TRBJ2-6; D gene uncertain. Germline CDR1 reads SGHAT; CDR2 reads FQNNGV. The CDR3 consists of 18 residues. V was clipped by 5 bases and J by 0 bases, with 17 bases between them. CDR3 residues: CASSKKDEILSGANVLTF. The CDR3 region has the DNA TGTGCCAGCAGCAAGAAGGACGAAATACTCTCTGGGGCCAACGTCCTGACTTTC. Using reference TRBV11-2 and TRBJ2-6 for the parts outside the CDR3, the full variable domain is EAGVAQSPRYKIIEKRQSVAFWCNPISGHATLYWYQQILGQGPKLLIQFQNNGVVDDSQLPKDRFSAERLKGVDSTLKIQPAKLEDSAVYLCASSKKDEILSGANVLTFGAGSRLTVL.

The chain joins TRBV24-1 to TRBJ1-5; tentatively, D is TRBD1 (5 bases). The CDR3 is 17 residues long. CDR1 is KGHDR and CDR2 is SFDVKD in the germline V gene. Trimming shortened V by 2 bases and J by 5 bases, and 18 bases separated the two germline ends. CDR3 sequence reads: CATSDSKAWGKDQPQHF. Written as DNA, the CDR3 is TGTGCCACCAGTGATTCTAAGGCCTGGGGGAAAGATCAGCCCCAGCATTTT.

V and J are TRBV12-3 or TRBV12-4 and TRBJ1-5; no clear D. The germline V and J ends were trimmed by 5 bases and 9 bases, with 11 bases remaining between them. The CDR3 extends over 12 amino acids. The CDR3 DNA follows: TGTGCCAGCAGTCGGACCGGGCTGCCCCAGCATTTT. It translates to CASSRTGLPQHF.

The chain recombines TRBV7-2 with TRBJ2-3, with D possibly matching TRBD2 (5 bases). The germline V and J ends were trimmed by 5 bases and 0 bases, with 12 bases remaining between them. The CDR3 is made up of 15 amino acids. CDR1 and CDR2 (germline): SGHTA, FQGNSA. CDR3 nucleotide sequence: TGTGCCAGCAGCCTCGGGTGGACTAGCACAGATACGCAGTATTTT. Its translation: CASSLGWTSTDTQYF. Supplemented by reference TRBV7-2 and TRBJ2-3, the full variable domain reads GAGVSQSPSNKVTEKGKDVELRCDPISGHTALYWYRQSLGQGLEFLIYFQGNSAPDKSGLPSDRFSAERTGGSVSTLTIQRTQQEDSAVYLCASSLGWTSTDTQYFGPGTRLTVL.

J is TRBJ2-4 and V is TRBV30; 8 bases are a match to TRBD2. Germline values: CDR1 GTSNPN, CDR2 SVGIG (reference sequence). The CDR3 loop spans 14 amino acids. The trim removed 6 bases at V and 9 bases at J, leaving 13 bases unmatched. The CDR3 coding sequence is TGTGCCTGCGGGGGGGGCCCCCCAAGAGTCATTCAGTACTTC. It translates to CACGGGPPRVIQYF. Full variable domain (outside the CDR3, taken from reference TRBV30 and TRBJ2-4): SQTIHQWPATLVQPVGSPLSLECTVEGTSNPNLYWYRQAAGRGLQLLFYSVGIGQISSEVPQNLSASRPQDRQFILSSKKLLLSDSGFYLCACGGGPPRVIQYFGAGTRLSVL.

This clonotype was detected once. This rearrangement joins TRBV27 to TRBJ2-5, with 8 bases aligning to TRBD2. The CDR3 is made up of 16 amino acids. V was pared by 5 bases and J by 4 bases, with 12 bases of the junction left unmatched. Per the germline V gene, CDR1 is MNHEY and CDR2 is SMNVEV (reference sequence). This chain's CDR3 is CASSDGTSLRGETQYF. The CDR3 DNA follows: TGTGCCAGCAGTGACGGGACTAGTCTACGGGGAGAGACCCAGTACTTC.

This chain joins TRBV6-1 and TRBJ1-4; TRBD1 agrees at 8 bases. The CDR3 contains 16 residues. The germline V gene encodes CDR1 MNHNS and CDR2 SASEGT. The V gene end was trimmed by 1 base and the J gene end by 7 bases; junction bases not matched to a gene: 8. The CDR3 region is CASSEGGQGFREKLFF. In DNA form, the CDR3 reads TGTGCCAGCAGTGAAGGCGGACAGGGTTTTCGTGAAAAACTGTTTTTT.

A few counts support this clonotype. J is TRBJ1-1 and V is TRBV19; D not resolved. The V end was cut by 4 bases, the J end by 6 bases, with 15 bases between. There are 14 residues in the CDR3. Germline-derived CDR1 and CDR2 are LNHDA and SQIVND (reference sequence). DNA of the CDR3: TGTGCCAGTAGTAACGGGATATCGGTCCCTGAAGCTTTCTTT. This encodes CASSNGISVPEAFF.

This clonotype was detected once. This chain joins TRBV20-1 and TRBJ1-2; D perhaps matches TRBD1 (5 bases). Germline-derived CDR1 and CDR2 are DFQATT and SNEGSKA (reference sequence). CDR3 length: 12 residues. V lost 7 bases, J lost 8 bases, and 17 bases lay in between. Here the CDR3 reads CSVSREVRGYTF. Written as DNA, the CDR3 is TGCAGTGTCTCCAGGGAGGTTCGGGGCTACACCTTC.

This chain connects TRBV19 to TRBJ1-5; weak D call: TRBD1 (5 bases). Trimming shortened V by 6 bases and J by 3 bases, and 12 bases separated the two germline ends. The germline V gene has CDR1 LNHDA and CDR2 SQIVND (reference sequence). The CDR3 contains 14 residues. As DNA, the CDR3 is TGTGCCAGTAGGCCAGACAGAAACAATCAGCCCCAGCATTTT. Translated, it gives CASRPDRNNQPQHF.

This clonotype was seen only a few times. This chain joins TRBV20-1 and TRBJ2-5; no definite D call. V lost 4 bases to trimming and J lost 2 bases, with 11 bases between them. This CDR3 is built from 13 residues. CDR1 and CDR2 (germline): DFQATT, SNEGSKA (reference sequence). The CDR3 protein is CSANSDIQETQYF. The CDR3 bases are TGCAGTGCTAACTCTGATATTCAAGAGACCCAGTACTTC.

The chain couples TRBV28 to TRBJ1-3, with a tentative D call TRBD1 (5 bases). The germline V gene has CDR1 MDHEN and CDR2 SYDVKM. The length of the CDR3 is 19 residues. Deletions cut 3 bases from V and 2 bases from J, with 23 bases between. The CDR3 spells CASSFMAYRGRGPGNTIYF. CDR3 nucleotide sequence: TGTGCCAGCAGTTTTATGGCCTATCGGGGTCGGGGACCTGGAAACACCATATATTTT.

The rearrangement uses TRBV19 and TRBJ2-5, with 11 bases matching TRBD2. The CDR3 extends over 15 amino acids. Germline-derived CDR1 and CDR2 are LNHDA and SQIVND (reference sequence). The V and J ends lost 3 bases and 4 bases, in that order; junction bases with no gene match: 4. CDR3 DNA: TGTGCCAGTAGTATTAGACTAGCGGGAAGAGAGACCCAGTACTTC. It translates to CASSIRLAGRETQYF.

This clonotype was recorded once. The chain uses TRBV6-1 and TRBJ2-7, with D unresolved. The length of the CDR3 is 14 residues. CDR1 is MNHNS and CDR2 is SASEGT in the germline V gene. Trimming took off 2 bases at V and 1 base at J, with 9 bases between the two ends. The CDR3 spells CASSERMISYEQYF. CDR3 bases: TGTGCCAGCAGTGAAAGGATGATTTCCTACGAGCAGTACTTC.

The chain uses TRBV6-5 and TRBJ2-3; 10 bases match TRBD1. Germline V gene sequence: CDR1 MNHEY, CDR2 SVGAGI. The CDR3 has 15 amino acids. V was clipped by 2 bases and J by 2 bases; unmatched bases: 1. The CDR3 DNA reads TGTGCCAGCAGTTACGGGACAGGGGACACAGATACGCAGTATTTT. It is translated as CASSYGTGDTDTQYF.

CDR3 loop: CASSQMKREVPHEQYF. In DNA, the CDR3 is TGTGCCAGCAGCCAAATGAAGCGGGAGGTCCCCCACGAGCAGTACTTC. V and J are TRBV7-9 and TRBJ2-7; 9 bases are shared with TRBD2. Per germline, CDR1 SEHNR and CDR2 FQNEAQ (reference sequence). The CDR3 length is 16 residues. Trimming took 5 bases from V and 5 from J; bases not matched to a gene: 13.

The V call is TRBV28, the J call TRBJ1-5, with TRBD1 identical over 7 bases. Per the germline V gene, CDR1 is MDHEN and CDR2 is SYDVKM. The CDR3 extends over 14 amino acids. The V and J ends lost 2 bases and 6 bases, in that order; junction bases with no gene match: 4. CDR3 sequence reads: CASSLRQGSQPQHF. The CDR3, as DNA: TGTGCCAGCAGTTTAAGACAGGGAAGTCAGCCCCAGCATTTT. Supplemented by reference TRBV28 and TRBJ1-5, the full variable domain reads DVKVTQSSRYLVKRTGEKVFLECVQDMDHENMFWYRQDPGLGLRLIYFSYDVKMKEKGDIPEGYSVSREKKERFSLILESASTNQTSMYLCASSLRQGSQPQHFGDGTRLSIL.

This clonotype has a handful of counts. The chain carries TRBV20-1 and TRBJ2-1; weak D call: TRBD1 (6 bases). The CDR3 covers 12 residues. V was cut by 3 bases and J by 7 bases, with 10 bases left in between. The germline gives CDR1 DFQATT, CDR2 SNEGSKA (reference sequence). CDR3 DNA sequence: TGCAGTGCTAGGGGGGCCGTTAATGAGCAGTTCTTC. Protein sequence: CSARGAVNEQFF.

This clonotype appeared once. The rearrangement links TRBV6-2 or TRBV6-3 to TRBJ2-7, with TRBD2 identical over 9 bases. From germline, CDR1 is MNHEY and CDR2 SVGEGT. CDR3 length: 18 amino acids. J was trimmed by 3 bases and V by 4 bases; bases with no gene match: 16. The CDR3 spells CASSSEYSGSGKIYEQYF. The CDR3 coding sequence is TGTGCCAGCAGTTCCGAGTATAGCGGGAGTGGAAAGATCTACGAGCAGTACTTC.

The CDR3 protein is CASSLGSGGSYEQYF. The DNA of the CDR3 is TGCGCCAGCAGCCTCGGTTCAGGGGGGTCCTACGAGCAGTACTTC. This chain connects TRBV5-1 to TRBJ2-7; the D gene is possibly TRBD1 (7 bases). The CDR3 covers 15 residues. The germline V and J ends were trimmed by 4 bases and 1 base, with 15 bases remaining between them. The germline V gene has CDR1 SGHRS and CDR2 YFSETQ.

This clonotype was seen more than once but under ten times. The chain employs TRBV20-1 and TRBJ2-7; D not certain. The CDR3 consists of 12 residues. Trimming stripped 3 bases from V and 4 bases from J, with 10 bases between. The germline V gene encodes CDR1 DFQATT and CDR2 SNEGSKA (reference sequence). The CDR3: CSASQQLYEQYF. CDR3 nucleotides: TGCAGTGCTAGCCAGCAACTTTACGAGCAGTACTTC.

The V call is TRBV20-1, the J call TRBJ2-2; 7 nucleotides align to TRBD1. V was pared by 3 bases and J by 7 bases, with 11 bases of the junction left unmatched. Germline CDR1 and CDR2: DFQATT and SNEGSKA (reference sequence). The CDR3 sequence is 15 residues long. The CDR3 DNA reads as TGCAGTGCTAGCTATTGGGACAGCGCCAGCGGGGAGCTGTTTTTT. Translated: CSASYWDSASGELFF.

This clonotype came up a few times. The chain couples TRBV20-1 to TRBJ1-5, with TRBD1 as a possible D gene (6 bases). Germline V gene lookup returns CDR1 DFQATT and CDR2 SNEGSKA (reference sequence). The CDR3 is 13 residues long. The germline V and J ends were trimmed by 4 bases and 6 bases, with 13 bases remaining between them. The CDR3 region has the DNA TGCAGTGCTACTGGGGGCGCGGGTCAGCCCCAGCATTTT. It codes for CSATGGAGQPQHF.

CDR3 loop: CASSQAGGGDNYGYTF. The CDR3 coding sequence is TGTGCCAGCAGCCAGGCCGGGGGGGGAGATAACTATGGCTACACCTTC. This chain joins TRBV3-1 and TRBJ1-2; perhaps TRBD1 as D (5 bases). The CDR3 contains 16 residues. V was pared by 3 bases and J by 1 base, with 15 bases between. From germline, CDR1 is LGHDT and CDR2 YNNKEL (reference sequence).